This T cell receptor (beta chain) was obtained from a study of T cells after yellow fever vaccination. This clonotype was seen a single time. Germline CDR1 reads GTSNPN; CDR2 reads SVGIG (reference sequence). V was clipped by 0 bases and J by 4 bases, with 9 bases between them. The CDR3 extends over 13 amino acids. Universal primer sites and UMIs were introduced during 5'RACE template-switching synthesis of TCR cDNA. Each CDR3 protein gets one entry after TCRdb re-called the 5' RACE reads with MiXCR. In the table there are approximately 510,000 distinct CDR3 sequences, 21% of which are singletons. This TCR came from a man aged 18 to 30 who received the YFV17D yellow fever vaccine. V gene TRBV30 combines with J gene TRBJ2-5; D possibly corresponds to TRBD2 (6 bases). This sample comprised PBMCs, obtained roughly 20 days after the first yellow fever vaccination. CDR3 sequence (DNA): TGTGCCTGGAGTGTCGGAGGGACAGAGACCCAGTACTTC. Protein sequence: CAWSVGGTETQYF.